The 23 T cell receptor beta chains reported below all come from one sample, sequenced in a study of regulatory T cells in long-lasting Graves disease. CDR3-region Arm-PCR and iRepertoire HTBI primers produced the TCR beta libraries. TCRdb ran MiXCR on the multiplex PCR reads and lists one entry per CDR3 protein. The profile shows more than 450,000 distinct CDR3 sequences, 9.5% to 15% of them singletons. Time point given: newly diagnosed GD, antithyroid drugs for less than 3 months. Scientists built the TCR library using RNA that was extracted from PBMCs. These data were also reused for a study on T cells in Graves' hyperthyroidism and ophthalmopathy.

The sequencing used peripheral blood mononuclear cells (PBMCs), collected at new diagnosis, from a patient treated with antithyroid drugs. These receptors all come from a woman aged 25 to 39 with Graves disease.

This clonotype was seen repeatedly, ten times or more. This sequence joins TRBV30 and TRBJ2-2; TRBD2 matches at 16 bases. The CDR3 is 16 residues long. Germline trimming cut 4 bases from V and 6 bases from J; bases unmatched to any gene: 5. The germline V gene encodes CDR1 GTSNPN and CDR2 SVGIG (reference sequence). CDR3 region: CAWTRGLAGGPGELFF. The CDR3, as DNA: TGTGCCTGGACCCGGGGACTAGCGGGAGGGCCCGGGGAGCTGTTTTTT.

The genes are TRBV9 and TRBJ1-3; D remains unclear. This CDR3 spans 16 amino acids. V dropped 0 bases and J dropped 0 bases, with 10 bases sitting between them. Germline loops: CDR1 SGDLS, CDR2 YYNGEE. In DNA, the CDR3 is TGTGCCAGCAGCGTAGCTGGGGTCTACTCTGGAAACACCATATATTTT. Encoded protein: CASSVAGVYSGNTIYF.

With respect to this clonotype: A read error is likely, as this CDR3 ends without the conserved phenylalanine or tryptophan. The chain combines TRBV18 with TRBJ1-2; TRBD1 agrees at 7 bases. The CDR3 is 14 amino acids. V dropped 3 bases and J dropped 4; count of bases not matched to a gene: 5. Germline lookup yields CDR1 KGHSH and CDR2 LQKENI. The CDR3 region is CASSPGTDGYGYTL. The CDR3, as DNA: TGTGCCAGCTCACCGGGGACAGACGGCTATGGCTACACCCTC.

Concerning this clonotype itself: Likely a read error: the CDR3 ends without its conserved phenylalanine or tryptophan. The genes are TRBV28 and TRBJ2-7; the D is unclear. V dropped 2 bases and J dropped 2 bases, with 4 bases sitting between them. Germline lookup yields CDR1 MDHEN and CDR2 SYDVKM. The CDR3 is made up of 12 amino acids. In DNA, the CDR3 is TGTGCCAGCAGTTTAATCCCCTACGAGCAGTACCTC. Its protein is CASSLIPYEQYL.

This clonotype was found many times. This chain links TRBV6-1 with TRBJ1-6, with D possibly TRBD1 on 6 matching bases. Germline V gives CDR1 MNHNS, CDR2 SASEGT. The V end was cut by 4 bases, the J end by 6 bases, with 10 bases between. The CDR3 is made up of 14 amino acids. The CDR3 DNA sequence: TGTGCCAGCAGTGGCAGGGGAAGTAATTCACCCCTCCACTTT. It specifies CASSGRGSNSPLHF.

In this sample, this clonotype turned up many times. The J gene is TRBJ2-1, the V gene TRBV20-1; TRBD2 matches 9 bases. This CDR3 has 12 amino acids. The V gene end was trimmed by 5 bases and the J gene end by 14 bases; junction bases not matched to a gene: 10. Germline V gives CDR1 DFQATT, CDR2 SNEGSKA (reference sequence). Here the CDR3 DNA reads TGCAGTGCTCTAACTAGCGGGCGGACGGAGTTCTTC. Its translation is CSALTSGRTEFF.

Ten or more counts support this clonotype. This sequence joins TRBV18 and TRBJ2-3; D is perhaps TRBD2 (5 bases). Trimming left V 6 bases short and J 1 base short, with 11 bases between. CDR1 is KGHSH, CDR2 LQKENI, per germline. This CDR3 contains 14 residues. CDR3 coding DNA: TGTGCCAGCTCGGACTTCGGAGGCACAGATACGCAGTATTTT. Translated: CASSDFGGTDTQYF.

The chain is built from TRBV7-2 and TRBJ1-2, with TRBD1 as a possible D gene (6 bases). The V end lost 3 bases, the J end lost 8 bases, and 13 bases lay between the germline ends. The germline V gene encodes CDR1 SGHTA and CDR2 FQGNSA. This CDR3 has 13 amino acids. The CDR3 loop is CASSLGPQGGYTF. The CDR3 DNA sequence: TGTGCCAGCAGCTTGGGGCCGCAGGGGGGCTACACCTTC.

This clonotype was detected only a few times. This chain connects TRBV25-1 to TRBJ2-3, with 8 bases identical to TRBD1. The germline gives CDR1 MGHDK, CDR2 SYGVNS. J lost 5 bases, V lost 4 bases, and 2 bases had no gene match. This CDR3 spans 13 amino acids. The CDR3, as DNA: TGTGCCAGCAGTGTACAGGGGGAAGATACGCAGTATTTT. Encoded protein: CASSVQGEDTQYF.

This clonotype is a singleton in its sample. A read error may be the cause here, since a much bigger clone is one base away. The V gene is TRBV12-3 or TRBV12-4, the J gene TRBJ2-1, with TRBD1 matching over 11 bases. CDR3 size: 14 residues. The CDR3 DNA sequence: TGTGCCAGCAGTTTATGGACAGGGGGCAATAAGCAGTTCTTC. Translated: CASSLWTGGNKQFF.

The chain couples TRBV6-2 or TRBV6-3 to TRBJ1-1; the match to TRBD1 covers 7 bases. CDR1 and CDR2 from the germline V gene are MNHEY and SVGEGT. V shed 6 bases, J shed 4 bases, and the junction held 8 bases outside the gene matches. CDR3 size: 14 residues. This CDR3 reads CASRRTGEGTEAFF. CDR3 DNA sequence: TGTGCCAGCAGACGAACAGGGGAGGGCACTGAAGCTTTCTTT.

The CDR3 loop reads CASSPSGRQLYEQYF. The CDR3 bases are TGTGCCAGCAGCCCTAGCGGGAGGCAACTTTACGAGCAGTACTTC. The rearrangement links TRBV5-5 to TRBJ2-7, with 11 bases that match TRBD2. The trim removed 4 bases at V and 4 bases at J, leaving 7 bases unmatched. Germline assignment: CDR1 SGHKS and CDR2 YYEKEE (reference sequence). This CDR3 has 15 residues.

This clonotype was seen repeatedly, ten times or more. The genes are TRBV27 and TRBJ2-7, with 8 positions matching TRBD1. This CDR3 contains 15 residues. With 4 bases clipped from V and 2 bases from J, the junction kept 7 bases outside the gene matches. Germline V lookup: CDR1 MNHEY, CDR2 SMNVEV (reference sequence). The CDR3 reads CASSSGQDYPYEQYF. Here the CDR3 DNA reads TGTGCCAGCAGTTCGGGACAGGATTACCCCTACGAGCAGTACTTC.

The sample holds many counts of this clonotype. V usage is TRBV2 and J usage is TRBJ2-1; maybe TRBD2 (6 bases). V shed 4 bases and J shed 0 bases, with 16 bases lying between them. This CDR3 has 17 residues. Germline CDR1 and CDR2: SNHLY and FYNNEI. The CDR3 DNA is TGTGCCAGCAGTGTAGGCGGGGCGGGAAGCTCCTACAATGAGCAGTTCTTC. Its protein product is CASSVGGAGSSYNEQFF.

This clonotype was seen at least ten times. This chain joins TRBV2 and TRBJ2-3; a weak D match, TRBD2 (5 bases). The germline CDR1 and CDR2 sequences are SNHLY and FYNNEI. Trimming removed 3 bases from V and 6 bases from J, with 7 bases in between. The CDR3 sequence is 12 residues long. The chain's CDR3 is CASSDIADTQYF. Here the CDR3 DNA reads TGTGCCAGCAGTGACATAGCGGATACGCAGTATTTT. The full variable domain, in which reference TRBV2 and TRBJ2-3 provide the parts outside the CDR3, is EPEVTQTPSHQVTQMGQEVILRCVPISNHLYFYWYRQILGQKVEFLVSFYNNEISEKSEIFDDQFSVERPDGSNFTLKIRSTKLEDSAMYFCASSDIADTQYFGPGTRLTVL.

A remark on this clonotype: This clone may be a read error of a much larger clone one base away. The chain recombines TRBV28 with TRBJ1-2, with D hard to call. V shed 4 bases and J shed 8 bases, with 20 bases lying between them. The V gene's germline CDR1 is MDHEN and CDR2 SYDVKM. The CDR3 is 15 amino acids. CDR3 residues: CASSSVNTILKGYTF. In DNA form, the CDR3 reads TGTGCCAGCAGTTCCGTGAACACCATCCTGAAAGGCTACACCTTC.

The CDR3 loop reads CASSWARRAYTEAFF. The DNA for the CDR3 is TGTGCCAGCAGCTGGGCCCGCAGGGCCTACACTGAAGCTTTCTTT. The chain recombines TRBV5-6 with TRBJ1-1; possible D gene TRBD1, 5 bases. The CDR3 spans 15 residues. CDR1 SGHDT and CDR2 YYEEEE come from the germline V gene. V was cut by 3 bases and J by 3 bases, with 15 bases left in between.

At least ten counts were recorded for this clonotype. V and J are TRBV12-3 or TRBV12-4 and TRBJ2-2; possibly TRBD2 for D (6 bases). Trimming pared 6 bases from V and 2 bases from J, leaving 13 bases between. The CDR3 extends over 15 amino acids. The chain's CDR3 is CASRYIAANTGELFF. CDR3 nucleotides: TGTGCCAGCAGGTACATAGCGGCTAACACCGGGGAGCTGTTTTTT.

V is TRBV3-1 and J is TRBJ2-5; D call uncertain. From germline, CDR1 is LGHDT and CDR2 YNNKEL (reference sequence). CDR3 size: 14 residues. Trimming pared 4 bases from V and 5 bases from J, leaving 14 bases between. The CDR3 here is CASSLRAAGETQYF. The CDR3 DNA follows: TGTGCCAGCAGCCTAAGGGCAGCTGGGGAGACCCAGTACTTC.

This clonotype was picked up many times. J is TRBJ2-5 and V is TRBV6-5; possible D gene TRBD2, 5 bases. Germline CDR1 is MNHEY and CDR2 is SVGAGI. V dropped 2 bases and J dropped 5 bases, with 12 bases sitting between them. The CDR3 has 14 residues. As DNA, the CDR3 is TGTGCCAGCAGTTACGTGTCGCGCGGGGAGACCCAGTACTTC. Its translation: CASSYVSRGETQYF.

This clonotype has ten or more counts. The chain combines TRBV5-1 with TRBJ2-1; 9 nucleotides match TRBD2. The germline V gene encodes CDR1 SGHRS and CDR2 YFSETQ. Trimming removed 6 bases from V and 4 bases from J; junction bases left unmatched: 8. This CDR3 region has 15 residues. As DNA, the CDR3 is TGCGCCAGCATTGCGACTAGCGGTCGTTACAATGAGCAGTTCTTC. Its translation is CASIATSGRYNEQFF.

CDR3 DNA sequence: TGTGCCAGCAGCCAAGCTGATCGGCTAATGAACACTGAAGCTTTCTTT. Translation: CASSQADRLMNTEAFF. The rearrangement links TRBV11-2 to TRBJ1-1; D is ambiguous. CDR1 and CDR2 from the germline V gene are SGHAT and FQNNGV. Trimming removed 5 bases at V and 0 bases at J, with 16 bases between. This CDR3 comprises 16 residues.

The chain joins TRBV29-1 to TRBJ2-2; 8 positions agree with TRBD2. Trimming at V came to 6 bases and at J to 5 bases, leaving 5 bases not matched to a gene. The length of the CDR3 is 13 residues. Germline V gene data show CDR1 as SQVTM and CDR2 as ANQGSEA. The CDR3 region has the DNA TGCAGCGTCGGGGGGGTTGCAACCGGGGAGCTGTTTTTT. Protein sequence: CSVGGVATGELFF.